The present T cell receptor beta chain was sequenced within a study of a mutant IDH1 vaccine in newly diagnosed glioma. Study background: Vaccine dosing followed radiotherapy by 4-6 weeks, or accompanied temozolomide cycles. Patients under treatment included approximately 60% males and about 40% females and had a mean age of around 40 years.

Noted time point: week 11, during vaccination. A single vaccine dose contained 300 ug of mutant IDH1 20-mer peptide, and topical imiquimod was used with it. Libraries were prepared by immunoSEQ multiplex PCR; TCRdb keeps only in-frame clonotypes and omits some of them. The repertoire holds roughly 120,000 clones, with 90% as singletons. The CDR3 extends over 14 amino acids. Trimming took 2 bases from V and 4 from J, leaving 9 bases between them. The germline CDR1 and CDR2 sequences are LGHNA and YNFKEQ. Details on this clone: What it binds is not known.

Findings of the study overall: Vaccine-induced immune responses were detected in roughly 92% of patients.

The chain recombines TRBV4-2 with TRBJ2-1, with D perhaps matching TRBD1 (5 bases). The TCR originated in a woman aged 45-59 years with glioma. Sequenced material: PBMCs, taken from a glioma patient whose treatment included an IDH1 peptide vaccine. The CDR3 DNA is TGTGCCAGCAGCCAACCGGACATTTACAATGAGCAGTTCTTC. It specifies CASSQPDIYNEQFF.